This T cell receptor (beta chain) was profiled in a study of CXCR3-negative and CXCR3-positive naive CD8 T cells. Study observations and caveats: With surface CD5 comparable between naive subsets, TCR strength was estimated using properties derived from the TRB CDR3. Comparison of naive cells showed more hydrophobic TRB CDR3s in CXCR3-positive than in CXCR3-negative naive cells.

The study made its TRB cDNA libraries by 5' RACE, adding UMI labels. TCRdb re-called the 5' RACE reads and gives one entry per CDR3 protein, without DNA. In total, the table holds about 130,000 distinct CDR3 sequences. Germline values: CDR1 SGHAT, CDR2 FQNNGV. CDR3 length: 19 residues. Concerning this clonotype itself: The antigen is undetermined.

The chain couples TRBV11-2 to TRBJ2-1; TCRdb's assignment of TRBD2 cannot be checked, as there is no DNA. The receptor was isolated from a human donor in good health. Some clones in this sample may be carry-over from other donors' samples. The material sequenced was naive CXCR3+ CD8+ T cells from blood. The subset here: CD45RO-CCR7+CD27+CD95- naive CD8+ T cells expressing CXCR3 (TNR3+). The CDR3 is CASSLAGLAGGNLYNEQFF.